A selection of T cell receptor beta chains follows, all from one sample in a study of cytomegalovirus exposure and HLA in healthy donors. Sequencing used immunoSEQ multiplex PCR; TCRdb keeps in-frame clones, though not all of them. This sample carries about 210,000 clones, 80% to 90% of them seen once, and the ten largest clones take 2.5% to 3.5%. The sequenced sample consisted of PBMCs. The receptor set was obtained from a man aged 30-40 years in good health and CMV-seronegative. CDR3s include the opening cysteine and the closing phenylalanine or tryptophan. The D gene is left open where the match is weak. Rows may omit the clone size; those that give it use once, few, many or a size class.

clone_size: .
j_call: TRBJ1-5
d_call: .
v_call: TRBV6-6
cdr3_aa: CASSSGGRAPQAQHF
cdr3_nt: TGTGCCAGCAGTTCGGGAGGGAGGGCCCCTCAAGCCCAGCATTTT

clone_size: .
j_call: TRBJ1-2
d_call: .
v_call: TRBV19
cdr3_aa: CASSNVRNYGYTF
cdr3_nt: TGTGCCAGTAGTAATGTCAGAAACTATGGCTACACCTTC

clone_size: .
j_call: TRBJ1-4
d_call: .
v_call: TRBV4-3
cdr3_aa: CASSQDWRGGGINEKLFF
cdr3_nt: TGCGCCAGCAGCCAAGATTGGAGGGGAGGAGGGATTAATGAAAAACTGTTTTTT

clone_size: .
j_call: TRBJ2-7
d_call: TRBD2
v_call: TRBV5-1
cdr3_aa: CASSLGSGIRDYEQYF
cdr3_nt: TGCGCCAGCAGCCTAGGCTCAGGAATCAGGGACTATGAGCAGTACTTC

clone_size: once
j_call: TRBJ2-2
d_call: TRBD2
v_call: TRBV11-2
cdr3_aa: CASSLTSGEPGELFF
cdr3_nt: TGTGCCAGCAGCTTAACTAGCGGGGAGCCCGGGGAGCTGTTTTTT

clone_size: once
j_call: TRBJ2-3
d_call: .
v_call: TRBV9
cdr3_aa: CASSPRLRDTQYF
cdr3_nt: TGTGCCAGCAGCCCTAGACTGAGAGATACGCAGTATTTT

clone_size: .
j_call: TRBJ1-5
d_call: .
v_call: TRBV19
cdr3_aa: CASSISGFYSNQPQHF
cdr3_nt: TGTGCCAGTAGTATATCGGGGTTCTATAGCAATCAGCCCCAGCATTTT

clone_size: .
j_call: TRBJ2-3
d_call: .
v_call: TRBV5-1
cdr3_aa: CASSLGAQGRYTDTQYF
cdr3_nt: TGCGCCAGCAGCTTGGGGGCCCAGGGGAGATACACAGATACGCAGTATTTT

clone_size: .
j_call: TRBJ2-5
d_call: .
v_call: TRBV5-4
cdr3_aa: CASSPAEQETQYF
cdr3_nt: TGTGCCAGCAGTCCGGCGGAGCAAGAGACCCAGTACTTC

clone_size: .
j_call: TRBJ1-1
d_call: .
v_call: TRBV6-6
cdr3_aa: CASYTANTEAFF
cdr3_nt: TGTGCCAGCTATACAGCGAACACTGAAGCTTTCTTT

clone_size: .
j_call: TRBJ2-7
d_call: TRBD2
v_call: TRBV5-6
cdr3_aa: CASSSDDGGYEQYF
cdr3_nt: TGTGCCAGCAGCTCGGACGACGGGGGGTACGAGCAGTACTTC

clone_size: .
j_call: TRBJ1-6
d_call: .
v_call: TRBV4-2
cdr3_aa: CASSQELEDNNSPLHF
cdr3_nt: TGTGCCAGCAGCCAAGAATTGGAGGATAATAATTCACCCCTCCACTTT

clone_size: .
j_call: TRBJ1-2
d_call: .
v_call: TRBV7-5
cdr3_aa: CARSLETANYGYTF
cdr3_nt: TGTGCCAGAAGCTTAGAGACAGCTAACTATGGCTACACCTTC

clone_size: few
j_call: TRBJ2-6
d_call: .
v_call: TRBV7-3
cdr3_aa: CASSLIGSGANVLTF
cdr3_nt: TGTGCCAGCAGCTTAATCGGCTCTGGGGCCAACGTCCTGACTTTC

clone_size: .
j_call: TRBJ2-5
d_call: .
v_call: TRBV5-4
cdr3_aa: CASSLGQTQYF
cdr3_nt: TGTGCCAGCAGCTTGGGGCAGACCCAGTACTTC

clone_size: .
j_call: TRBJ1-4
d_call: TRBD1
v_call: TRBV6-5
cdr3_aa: CASSYDQGAQSEKLFF
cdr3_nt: TGTGCCAGCAGTTACGACCAGGGGGCGCAGAGTGAAAAACTGTTTTTT

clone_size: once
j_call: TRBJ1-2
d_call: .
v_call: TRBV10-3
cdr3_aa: CAISTVPGDGYTF
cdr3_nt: TGTGCCATCAGCACGGTCCCGGGAGATGGCTACACCTTC

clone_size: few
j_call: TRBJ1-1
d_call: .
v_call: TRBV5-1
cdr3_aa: CASSSPGEAFF
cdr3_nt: TGCGCCAGCAGCTCGCCAGGTGAAGCTTTCTTT

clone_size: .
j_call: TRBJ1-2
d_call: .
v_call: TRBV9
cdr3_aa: CASSLRGGASPYGYTF
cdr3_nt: TGTGCCAGCAGCCTTCGGGGGGGGGCGAGTCCCTATGGCTACACCTTC

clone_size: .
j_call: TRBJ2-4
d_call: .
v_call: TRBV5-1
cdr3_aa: CASSLGVGRGNIQYF
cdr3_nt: TGCGCCAGCAGCTTGGGCGTCGGCCGGGGGAACATTCAGTACTTC

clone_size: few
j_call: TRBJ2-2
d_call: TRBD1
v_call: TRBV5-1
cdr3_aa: CASSLNGQGRTGELFF
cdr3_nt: TGCGCCAGCAGCTTGAATGGACAGGGGAGGACCGGGGAGCTGTTTTTT

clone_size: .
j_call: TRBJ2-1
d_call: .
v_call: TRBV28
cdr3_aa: CASSFPSYNEQFF
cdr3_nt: TGTGCCAGCAGTTTTCCTTCCTACAATGAGCAGTTCTTC

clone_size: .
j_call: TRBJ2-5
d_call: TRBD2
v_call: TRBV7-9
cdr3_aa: CASSLQAGGQETQYF
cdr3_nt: TGTGCCAGCAGCTTACAAGCGGGGGGGCAAGAGACCCAGTACTTC

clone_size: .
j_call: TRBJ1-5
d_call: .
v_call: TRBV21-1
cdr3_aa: CASSKRTGGEPNQPQHF
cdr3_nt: TGTGCCAGCAGCAAAAGGACGGGCGGGGAACCAAATCAGCCCCAGCATTTT

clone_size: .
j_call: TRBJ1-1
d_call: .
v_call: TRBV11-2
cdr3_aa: CASSSRGTNTEAFF
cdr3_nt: TGTGCCAGCAGCTCACGGGGGACGAACACTGAAGCTTTCTTT

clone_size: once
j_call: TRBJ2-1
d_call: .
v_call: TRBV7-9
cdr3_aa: CSSSKAIFEQFF
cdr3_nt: TGTTCCAGCAGCAAAGCGATCTTTGAGCAGTTCTTC

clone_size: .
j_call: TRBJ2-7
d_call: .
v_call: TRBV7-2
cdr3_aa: CASSLSTGVSYEQYF
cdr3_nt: TGTGCCAGCAGCTTATCCACAGGCGTATCCTACGAGCAGTACTTC

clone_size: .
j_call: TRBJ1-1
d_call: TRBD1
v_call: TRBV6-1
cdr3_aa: CASRDRGPNTEAFF
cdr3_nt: TGTGCCAGCAGGGACAGGGGGCCGAACACTGAAGCTTTCTTT

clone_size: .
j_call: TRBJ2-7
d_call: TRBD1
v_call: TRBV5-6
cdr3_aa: CASSWGQGYYEQYF
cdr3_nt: TGTGCCAGCAGCTGGGGACAGGGGTACTACGAGCAGTACTTC

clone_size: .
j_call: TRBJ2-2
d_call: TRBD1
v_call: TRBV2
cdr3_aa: CASRGTARTGELFF
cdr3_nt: TGTGCCAGCCGAGGGACAGCCAGGACCGGGGAGCTGTTTTTT